Listed below are T cell receptor beta chains from one sample, sequenced in a study of T cells in Graves' hyperthyroidism and ophthalmopathy. TCRdb re-called the multiplex PCR reads through MiXCR, storing one row per CDR3 protein. This sample has around 700,000 distinct CDR3 sequences; about 19% occur once, and the top ten carry 15% to 20%. The specimen was blood. The receptors originated from a woman aged 50 to 60 with Graves' hyperthyroidism that later progressed to Graves' ophthalmopathy. CDR3s include the opening cysteine and the closing phenylalanine or tryptophan. A D gene is named only where the DNA matches it firmly. Size values are once, few and many counts, or a class for expanded clones, and some rows have none.

j_call	clone_size	cdr3_length	v_call	d_call	cdr3_nt	cdr3_aa
TRBJ2-7	many	14	TRBV11-2	-	TGTGCCAGCAGCTTAGATTTGGCCACTTCGGTGCAGTACTTC	CASSLDLATSVQYF
TRBJ2-1	-	15	TRBV9	-	TGTGCCAGCCTCGTTACGGAGGGGGGGCACAATGAGCAGTTCTTC	CASLVTEGGHNEQFF
TRBJ2-5	few	13	TRBV24-1	-	TGTGCCACCAGTGACTCAGGGGTGGAGACCCAGTACTTC	CATSDSGVETQYF
TRBJ2-7	few	15	TRBV20-1	TRBD2	TGCAGTGCTATCCATGGGACTAGCGGGGACTACGAGCAGTACTTC	CSAIHGTSGDYEQYF
TRBJ1-1	many	14	TRBV2	-	TGTGCCAGCAGTGTGGGACTTGCGAACACTGAAGCTTTCTTT	CASSVGLANTEAFF
TRBJ1-5	few	13	TRBV19	TRBD1	TGTGCCAGCAACCAAGGGGGCGGGCAGCCCCAGCATTTT	CASNQGGGQPQHF
TRBJ2-2	-	21	TRBV3-1	TRBD2	TGTGCCAGCAGCCCCCTTGCGTCGCCTCCTAGCGGGGGGGCGAACACCGGGGAGCTGTTTTTT	CASSPLASPPSGGANTGELFF
TRBJ2-5	-	16	TRBV10-3	-	-	CAISGDTFGAWETQYF
TRBJ2-2	many	17	TRBV7-3	TRBD2	TGTGCCAGCAGCCTCATGGGACGGGGGGGGCCGGCCGGGGAGCTGTTTTTT	CASSLMGRGGPAGELFF
TRBJ1-1	many	15	TRBV20-1	-	TGCAGTGCTAGCCCGGGACACCTCATGAACACTGAAGCTTTCTTT	CSASPGHLMNTEAFF
TRBJ1-2	few	14	TRBV20-1	TRBD1	TGCAGTGCTATAAGGGACAGTTCTCCCTATGGCTACACCTTC	CSAIRDSSPYGYTF
TRBJ1-1	many	13	TRBV2	-	TGTGCCAGCAGGGACAGTGTGAGCACTGAAGCTTTCTTT	CASRDSVSTEAFF
TRBJ2-7	-	10	TRBV20-1	-	TGCAGTGCTACGAAGGTCGAGCAGTACTTC	CSATKVEQYF
TRBJ1-2	few	18	TRBV12-3/TRBV12-4	TRBD1	TGTGCCAGCAGTATTGTACCCGGGACAGGGGGCTCTGGCTATGGCTACACCTTC	CASSIVPGTGGSGYGYTF
TRBJ2-5	few	16	TRBV3-1	-	TGTGCCAGCAGCCAAGGCCCGGGTCCAGGGATTGGGACCCAGTACTTC	CASSQGPGPGIGTQYF
TRBJ2-7	-	16	TRBV7-2	-	TGTGCCAGCAGCCTTCGTATGGGACTCAATTCCTACGAGCAGTACTTC	CASSLRMGLNSYEQYF
TRBJ1-3	many	14	TRBV20-1	-	TGCAGTGCTAGAGAGGGTGGTAAAGGAAACACCATATATTTT	CSAREGGKGNTIYF
TRBJ2-2	many	15	TRBV5-1	-	TGCGCCAGCAGCTTGAAGGGGTCGAACACCGGGGAGCTGTTTTTT	CASSLKGSNTGELFF
TRBJ2-5	many	14	TRBV15	-	TGTGCCACCAGCAGAGACACGAAGTTGGAGACCCAGTACTTC	CATSRDTKLETQYF
TRBJ1-1	few	16	TRBV7-9	-	TGTGCCAGCAGCCCAGTAGAGGGGGGGCCCTGGACTGAAGCTTTCTTT	CASSPVEGGPWTEAFF
TRBJ1-2	-	15	TRBV10-3	-	TGTGCCATCAGCACCCAGGGTTTAGGGGACTATGGCTACACCTTC	CAISTQGLGDYGYTF
TRBJ1-1	-	17	TRBV20-1	TRBD1	TGCAGTGCTAGAATATCTACAGGGGGTAGTTTGAACACTGAAGCTTTCTTT	CSARISTGGSLNTEAFF
TRBJ2-7	-	16	TRBV5-4	-	TGCGCCAGCAGCCAAGAACCTACGAGGGTTCCCTACGAGCAGTACTTC	CASSQEPTRVPYEQYF
TRBJ1-2	few	13	TRBV20-1	-	TGCAGTGCTAGAGACGACACTAACTATGGCTACACCTTC	CSARDDTNYGYTF
TRBJ1-1	many	16	TRBV27	TRBD1	TGTGCCAGCAGCTTAGGGACAGGGGGTTTAAACACTGAAGCTTTCTTT	CASSLGTGGLNTEAFF
TRBJ1-4	few	18	TRBV5-1	TRBD1	TGCGCCAGCAGCCGACGGACAGGGGGCTATGCAACTAATGAAAAACTGTTTTTT	CASSRRTGGYATNEKLFF
TRBJ2-1	-	14	TRBV10-3	TRBD1	TGTGCCATCAGTAGGACAGGCTCCTACAATGAGCAGTTCTTC	CAISRTGSYNEQFF
TRBJ2-1	many	14	TRBV18	-	TGTGCCAGCTCACCTCTGACAGGGAGGAATGAGCAGTTCTTC	CASSPLTGRNEQFF
TRBJ2-3	-	15	TRBV6-9	TRBD2	TGTGCCAGCAGTTACAACCGCGGGAGCACAGATACGCGGTATTTT	CASSYNRGSTDTRYF
TRBJ1-5	many	21	TRBV12-5	TRBD1	TGTGCTAGTGGTTTGGTCGCCCGGGACAGGGTCGGGTATGATAGCAATCAGCCCCAGCATTTT	CASGLVARDRVGYDSNQPQHF
TRBJ1-2	-	14	TRBV29-1	-	TGCAGCCTCTGGGGCAGGGAGAGTGAGGATGGCTACACCTTC	CSLWGRESEDGYTF
TRBJ1-1	few	14	TRBV29-1	-	TGCAGCGTTGTGGGGGGAGGAATGAACACTGAAGCTTTCTTT	CSVVGGGMNTEAFF
TRBJ1-2	-	12	TRBV6-1	-	TGTGCCAGCAGCGGAGACAGGCTCGGCTACACCTTC	CASSGDRLGYTF
TRBJ2-5	-	15	TRBV19	TRBD1	TGTGCCAGTAGTGGCGACAGGGATCTTCAAGAGACCCAGTACTTC	CASSGDRDLQETQYF
TRBJ2-2	-	12	TRBV30	-	TGTGCCTGGAGTGGCGAGTTCGGGGAGCTGTTTTTT	CAWSGEFGELFF
TRBJ2-7	few	17	TRBV3-1	-	TGTGCCAGCAGCCAAGATCAGCCAGGGGTCGGCTCCTACGAGCAGTACTTC	CASSQDQPGVGSYEQYF
TRBJ2-7	many	15	TRBV11-2	TRBD1	TGTGCCAGCAGCTTAGCCTGGGACAGGGTCTACGAGCAGTACTTC	CASSLAWDRVYEQYF
TRBJ2-7	many	14	TRBV20-1	-	TGCAGTGCCCTCCCAAAGATTATGACCTACGAGCAGTACTTC	CSALPKIMTYEQYF
TRBJ2-1	-	16	TRBV15	TRBD2	TGTGCCACCAGCAGAGACATAGCGGGGGGTCTGGATGAGCAGTTCTTC	CATSRDIAGGLDEQFF